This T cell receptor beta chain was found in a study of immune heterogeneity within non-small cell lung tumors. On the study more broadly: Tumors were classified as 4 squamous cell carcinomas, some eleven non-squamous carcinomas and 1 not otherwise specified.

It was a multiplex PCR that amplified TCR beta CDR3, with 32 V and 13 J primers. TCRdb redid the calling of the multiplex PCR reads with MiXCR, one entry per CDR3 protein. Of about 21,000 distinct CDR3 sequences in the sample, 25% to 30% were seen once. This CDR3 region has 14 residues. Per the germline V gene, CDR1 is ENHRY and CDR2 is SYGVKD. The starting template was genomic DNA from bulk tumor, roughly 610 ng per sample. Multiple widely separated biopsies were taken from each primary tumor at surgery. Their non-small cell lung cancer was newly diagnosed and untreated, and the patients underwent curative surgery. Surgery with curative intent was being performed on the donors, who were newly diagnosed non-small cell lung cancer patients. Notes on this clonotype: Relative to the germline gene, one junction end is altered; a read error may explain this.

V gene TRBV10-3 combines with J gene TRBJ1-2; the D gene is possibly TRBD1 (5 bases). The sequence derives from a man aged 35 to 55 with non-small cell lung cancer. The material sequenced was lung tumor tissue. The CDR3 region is CATSEGHLNYGYTF. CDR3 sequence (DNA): TGTGCCACCAGTGAAGGACATCTTAACTATGGCTACACCTTC.